Below, 9 T cell receptor beta chains from the same sample are listed, as sequenced in a study of T cell responses to AZD1222 COVID-19 vaccine. The protocol was immunoSEQ multiplex PCR, while the TCRdb copy is restricted to in-frame clones and leaves out a portion. The data contain roughly 86,000 clones, less than 85% of them seen just once; the ten biggest clones take up about 4.5%. Material: peripheral blood, obtained 28 days after the second AZD1222 dose. These receptors all come from an adult who received the AZD1222 COVID-19 vaccine.

CDR3 in amino acids: CSISEGETQYF. As DNA, the CDR3 is TGCAGCATCAGTGAGGGGGAGACCCAGTACTTC. The genes are TRBV29-1 and TRBJ2-5; D may be TRBD1 or TRBD2 (5 bases each). Germline assignment: CDR1 SQVTM and CDR2 ANQGSEA. V was cut by 8 bases and J by 5 bases, with 12 bases left in between. There are 11 residues in the CDR3.

The V call is TRBV7-3, the J call TRBJ2-1; D gene unclear. This CDR3 has 15 residues. Trimming cost V 5 bases and J 0 bases, with 11 bases left between them. Per germline, CDR1 SGHTA and CDR2 FQGTGA. CDR3 sequence reads: CASSPMGSSYNEQFF. Written as DNA, the CDR3 is TGTGCCAGCAGCCCCATGGGAAGCTCCTACAATGAGCAGTTCTTC. Together with reference TRBV7-3 and TRBJ2-1, the CDR3 gives the full variable domain: GAGVSQTPSNKVTEKGKYVELRCDPISGHTALYWYRQSLGQGPEFLIYFQGTGAADDSGLPNDRFFAVRPEGSVSTLKIQRTERGDSAVYLCASSPMGSSYNEQFFGPGTRLTVL.

This clone was seen a handful of times. The chain recombines TRBV7-9 with TRBJ1-1; 7 nucleotides align to TRBD1. Per germline, CDR1 SEHNR and CDR2 FQNEAQ (reference sequence). This CDR3 region has 15 residues. Germline trimming cut 4 bases from V and 4 bases from J; bases unmatched to any gene: 9. The CDR3 spells CASSSTGKGVTEAFF. In DNA, the CDR3 is TGTGCCAGCAGCTCGACAGGGAAGGGGGTCACTGAAGCTTTCTTT.

The rearrangement joins TRBV6-2 or TRBV6-3 to TRBJ1-3; D not resolved. The CDR3 has 12 residues. From germline, CDR1 is MNHEY and CDR2 SVGEGT. The V gene lost 2 bases and the J gene lost 4 bases, with 3 bases spanning the gap. This CDR3 is CASSYEGNTIYF. In DNA, the CDR3 is TGTGCCAGCAGTTACGAGGGAAACACCATATATTTT.

The CDR3 nucleotides are TGTGCCACCAGCACCGGACATTCTACCACTAATGAAAAACTGTTTTTT. Residues: CATSTGHSTTNEKLFF. The genes are TRBV15 and TRBJ1-4; D is perhaps TRBD1 (5 bases). The CDR3 sequence is 16 residues long. The germline CDR1 and CDR2 sequences are LNHNV and YYDKDF (reference sequence). V shed 4 bases and J shed 2 bases, with 14 bases lying between them.

This clone was observed a handful of times. J is TRBJ1-1 and V is TRBV9; D possibly corresponds to TRBD1 (6 bases). With 3 bases removed from V and 1 base from J, the gap between germline ends came to 10 bases. Germline CDR1 is SGDLS and CDR2 is YYNGEE. CDR3 length: 14 residues. CDR3 loop: CASSAGHRNTEAFF. The CDR3 DNA sequence: TGTGCCAGCAGCGCGGGACACCGGAACACTGAAGCTTTCTTT.

V and J are TRBV4-2 and TRBJ2-7; no reliable D call. The length of the CDR3 is 14 residues. Germline V lookup: CDR1 LGHNA, CDR2 YNFKEQ. Trimming left V 0 bases short and J 6 bases short, with 12 bases between. CDR3 loop: CASSQDSLRREQYF. For the CDR3, the DNA is TGTGCCAGCAGCCAAGACTCCCTAAGGCGCGAGCAGTACTTC.

The chain combines TRBV7-2 with TRBJ2-7; TRBD2 might be the D (5 bases). Per germline, CDR1 SGHTA and CDR2 FQGNSA. V was shortened by 2 bases and J by 8 bases, with 13 bases between the two germline ends. CDR3 length equals 13 residues. The CDR3 is CASSLNGGIKQYF. CDR3 nucleotide sequence: TGTGCCAGCAGCTTAAACGGAGGAATCAAGCAGTACTTC.

The J gene is TRBJ1-1, the V gene TRBV5-1; D might be TRBD1 (6 bases). CDR1 is SGHRS and CDR2 is YFSETQ in the germline V gene. This CDR3 is built from 15 residues. Trimming shortened V by 7 bases and J by 2 bases, and 18 bases separated the two germline ends. In DNA form, the CDR3 reads TGCGCCAGCGTGAACCTGGGACAACCAAACACTGAAGCTTTCTTT. As protein: CASVNLGQPNTEAFF.